The 13 T cell receptor beta chains in this list originate from one sample, sequenced in a study of blood T cell repertoires in COVID-19 (dated by TCRdb to the early 2020s). To prepare the library, the immunoSEQ multiplex PCR assay was applied. TCRdb holds this immuneACCESS table with in-frame rearrangements only. Some clones are missing; in checked studies, unresolved V genes explain under half, and the rest has no known cause. The table for this sample lists roughly 100,000 clones; 80% to 95% of them were counted only once. 1.9% of the sample lies in the top ten. The sample comprised peripheral blood. The receptors derive from a woman between 45 and 60 years old with COVID-19, enrolled during active disease.

J is TRBJ1-2 and V is TRBV3-1 (or the pseudogene TRBV3-2), with D unclear. The CDR3 sequence is 13 residues long. Between the trimmed V and J ends, which lost 4 bases and 5 bases, there was a span of 11 bases. Germline loops: CDR1 LGHDT, CDR2 YNNKEL (reference sequence). The CDR3, as DNA: TGTGCCAGCAGCCCGTCGGTGCAATATGGCTACACCTTC. This translates into CASSPSVQYGYTF.

The chain is built from TRBV2 and TRBJ1-2, with 8 bases aligning to TRBD1. This CDR3 has 12 amino acids. The trim removed 6 bases at V and 9 bases at J, leaving 6 bases unmatched. From germline, CDR1 is SNHLY and CDR2 FYNNEI. The CDR3 bases are TGTGCCAGCAGGGGGGGGACAGGAAGCTACACCTTC. Protein: CASRGGTGSYTF. The full variable domain, with the rest looked up from reference TRBV2 and TRBJ1-2, is EPEVTQTPSHQVTQMGQEVILRCVPISNHLYFYWYRQILGQKVEFLVSFYNNEISEKSEIFDDQFSVERPDGSNFTLKIRSTKLEDSAMYFCASRGGTGSYTFGSGTRLTVV.

The V call is TRBV10-3, the J call TRBJ2-7; D not resolved. The CDR3 contains 12 residues. CDR1 is ENHRY, CDR2 SYGVKD, per germline. Trimming removed 0 bases from V and 3 bases from J, with 3 bases in between. This CDR3 reads CAISESGYEQYV. The CDR3 nucleotides are TGTGCCATCAGTGAGTCCGGCTACGAGCAGTACGTC.

The V and J genes are TRBV13 and TRBJ2-7, with TRBD1 matching 7 bases. Trimming took 5 bases from V and 3 from J; bases not matched to a gene: 4. Looked up from germline, CDR1 is PRHDT and CDR2 is FYEKMQ (reference sequence). This CDR3 comprises 13 residues. CDR3 residues: CASSIGTDYEQYF. CDR3 bases: TGTGCCAGCAGCATCGGGACAGACTACGAGCAGTACTTC.

J is TRBJ1-1 and V is TRBV6-1; D unresolved. Between the trimmed V and J ends, which lost 1 base and 5 bases, there was a span of 8 bases. The length of the CDR3 is 13 residues. Germline CDR1 reads MNHNS; CDR2 reads SASEGT. The CDR3, as DNA: TGTGCCAGCAGTGAAGAAGGGAGGACTGAAGCTTTCTTT. It specifies CASSEEGRTEAFF.

The chain's CDR3 is CASSYGHRNQPQHF. Written as DNA, the CDR3 is TGTGCCAGCAGCTACGGACACCGCAATCAGCCCCAGCATTTT. This rearrangement joins TRBV5-8 to TRBJ1-5; a weak D match, TRBD1 (5 bases). Looked up from germline, CDR1 is SGHTS and CDR2 is YDEGEE. The CDR3 length is 14 residues. V was shortened by 3 bases and J by 2 bases, with 9 bases between the two germline ends.

This clone was seen just once. V and J are TRBV12-3 or TRBV12-4 and TRBJ2-5, with TRBD2 matching 10 bases. The CDR3 covers 13 residues. Trimming cost V 7 bases and J 7 bases; bases outside gene matches: 6. Written as DNA, the CDR3 is TGTGCCAGCACCACAATAGCGGGGGGGACCCAGTACTTC. This encodes CASTTIAGGTQYF.

The chain has TRBV21-1 and TRBJ1-3; TRBD1 is the table's D call and was not checked against the DNA. TRBV21-1 is a known pseudogene. This CDR3 is 14 amino acids long. CDR3 amino acids: CASSKGQLGNTIYF. The CDR3, as DNA: TGTGCCAGCAGCAAGGGACAGTTGGGAAACACCATATATTTT.

The genes are TRBV5-1 and TRBJ1-6, with TRBD1 as a possible D gene (6 bases). V lost 7 bases, J lost 7 bases, and 21 bases lay in between. This CDR3 has 16 residues. CDR1 is SGHRS and CDR2 is YFSETQ in the germline V gene. The CDR3 loop reads CASHPEGGAQNSPLHF. Here the CDR3 DNA reads TGCGCCAGCCACCCCGAGGGGGGGGCGCAGAATTCACCCCTCCACTTT.

The gene calls are TRBV7-2 and TRBJ2-1; 9 bases match TRBD2. The CDR3 spans 18 residues. Trimming at V came to 5 bases and at J to 0 bases, leaving 11 bases not matched to a gene. CDR1 and CDR2 from the germline V gene are SGHTA and FQGNSA. CDR3 DNA sequence: TGTGCCAGCAGCCGTTCGTGGCGGGGGGGGAGCTCCTACAATGAGCAGTTCTTC. This translates into CASSRSWRGGSSYNEQFF.

J is TRBJ1-2 and V is TRBV15; D call uncertain. CDR1 is LNHNV, CDR2 YYDKDF, per germline (reference sequence). V lost 3 bases to trimming and J lost 5 bases, with 10 bases between them. The CDR3 sequence is 13 residues long. The CDR3 sequence: CATSRPTSYGYTF. CDR3 nucleotides: TGTGCCACCAGCAGGCCTACCTCATATGGCTACACCTTC.

Details on this clone: Germline is not matched at one junction end, which may reflect a read error. The CDR3 here is CASTYRGLGGRTGELFF. The DNA for the CDR3 is TGTGCCAGCACTTACAGGGGTTTGGGGGGACGCACCGGGGAGCTGTTTTTT. The V and J genes are TRBV6-2 or TRBV6-3 and TRBJ2-2, with D tentatively TRBD1 (7 bases). The CDR3 extends over 17 amino acids. Germline assignment: CDR1 MNHEY and CDR2 SVGEGT.

The chain carries TRBV5-1 and TRBJ1-4; TRBD1 might be the D (5 bases). The V gene lost 0 bases and the J gene lost 8 bases, with 14 bases spanning the gap. This CDR3 is built from 15 residues. Germline V gives CDR1 SGHRS, CDR2 YFSETQ. The CDR3 sequence is CASSLDSRVEEKLFF. In DNA form, the CDR3 reads TGCGCCAGCAGCTTGGATTCCAGGGTAGAGGAAAAACTGTTTTTT.